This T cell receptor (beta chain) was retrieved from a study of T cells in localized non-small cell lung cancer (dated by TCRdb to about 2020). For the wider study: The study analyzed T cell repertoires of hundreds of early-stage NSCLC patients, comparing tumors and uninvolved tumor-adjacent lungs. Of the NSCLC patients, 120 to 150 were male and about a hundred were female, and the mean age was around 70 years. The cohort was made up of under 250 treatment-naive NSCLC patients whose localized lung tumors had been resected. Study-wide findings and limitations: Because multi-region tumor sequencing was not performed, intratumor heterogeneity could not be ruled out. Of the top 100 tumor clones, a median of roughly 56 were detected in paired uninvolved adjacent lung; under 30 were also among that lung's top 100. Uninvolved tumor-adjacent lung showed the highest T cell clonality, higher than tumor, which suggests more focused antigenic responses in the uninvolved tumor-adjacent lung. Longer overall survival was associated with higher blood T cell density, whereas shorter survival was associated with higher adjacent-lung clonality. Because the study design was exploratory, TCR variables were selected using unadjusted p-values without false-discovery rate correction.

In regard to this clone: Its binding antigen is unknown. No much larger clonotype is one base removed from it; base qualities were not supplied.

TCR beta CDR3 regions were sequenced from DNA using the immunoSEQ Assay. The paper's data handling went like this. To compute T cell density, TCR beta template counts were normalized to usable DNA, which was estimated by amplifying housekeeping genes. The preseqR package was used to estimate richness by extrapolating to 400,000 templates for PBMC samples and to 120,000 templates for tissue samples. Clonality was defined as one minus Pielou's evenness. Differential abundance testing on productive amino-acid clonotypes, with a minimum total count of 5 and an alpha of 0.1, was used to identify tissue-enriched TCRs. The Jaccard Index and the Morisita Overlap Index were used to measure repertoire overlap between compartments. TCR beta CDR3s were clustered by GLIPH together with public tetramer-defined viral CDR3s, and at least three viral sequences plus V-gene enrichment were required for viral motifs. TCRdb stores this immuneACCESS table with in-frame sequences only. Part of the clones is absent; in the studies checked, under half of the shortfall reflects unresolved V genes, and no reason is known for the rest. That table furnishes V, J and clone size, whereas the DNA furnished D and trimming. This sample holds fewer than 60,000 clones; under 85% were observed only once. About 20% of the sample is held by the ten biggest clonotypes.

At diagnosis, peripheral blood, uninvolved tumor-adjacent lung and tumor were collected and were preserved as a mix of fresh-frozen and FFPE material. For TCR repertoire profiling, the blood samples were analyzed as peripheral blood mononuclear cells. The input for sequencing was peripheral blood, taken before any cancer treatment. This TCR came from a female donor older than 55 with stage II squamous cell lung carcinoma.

In nucleotide form, the sequence is TGCAGCGTTGTGTCAGACTACGAGCAGTACTTC. Translated, this gives CSVVSDYEQYF. Recombination joined TRBV29-1 with TRBJ2-7; no D gene can be assigned with confidence. CDR1 SQVTM and CDR2 ANQGSEA are derived from the germline V gene. The CDR3 sequence holds 11 residues, the cysteine and phenylalanine included. The kept DNA is CDR3 alone, 33 bases in frame from the first base. Cut back by 4 bases and 3 bases, the V and J ends lie 7 bases apart.